This TCR beta chain was found in a study of shared clonotypes between healthy human individuals. Study results and caveats: Estimated richness values were generally larger in naive subsets than in memory subsets.

Each cell subset's genomic DNA was divided evenly among several immunoSEQ plates. Authors' analysis steps: Filtering was not the same, since immunoSEQ gave junction-only sequences without quality scores. Only in-frame clones appear in the TCRdb table, and some are missing; sequencing was by immunoSEQ multiplex PCR. V, J and clone size derive from that table, while D and trimming were established from the DNA sequence. This sample has a few million clones, with approximately 95% found just once. Germline CDR1 SQVTM, CDR2 ANQGSEA. There are 14 residues in the CDR3. V lost 1 base, J lost 5 bases, and 14 bases lay in between. Comment on this clone: Its antigen is not known.

The CD4+ fraction was divided into a CD45RA+ naive subset and a CD45RA-negative memory subset. The rearrangement links TRBV29-1 to TRBJ1-2; D may be TRBD1 (5 bases). Material: naive CD4+ T cells from PBMCs. Subset meaning: CD45RA+ positively selected. This sequence was found in a young man in good health. Some clones in this sample may be carry-over from other donors' samples. This CDR3 reads CSVEAGRARYGYTF. The DNA of the CDR3 is TGCAGCGTTGAAGCGGGCAGGGCGAGGTATGGCTACACCTTC. Filled out from reference TRBV29-1 and TRBJ1-2, the complete variable domain reads SAVISQKPSRDICQRGTSLTIQCQVDSQVTMMFWYRQQPGQSLTLIATANQGSEATYESGFVIDKFPISRPNLTFSTLTVSNMSPEDSSIYLCSVEAGRARYGYTFGSGTRLTVV.